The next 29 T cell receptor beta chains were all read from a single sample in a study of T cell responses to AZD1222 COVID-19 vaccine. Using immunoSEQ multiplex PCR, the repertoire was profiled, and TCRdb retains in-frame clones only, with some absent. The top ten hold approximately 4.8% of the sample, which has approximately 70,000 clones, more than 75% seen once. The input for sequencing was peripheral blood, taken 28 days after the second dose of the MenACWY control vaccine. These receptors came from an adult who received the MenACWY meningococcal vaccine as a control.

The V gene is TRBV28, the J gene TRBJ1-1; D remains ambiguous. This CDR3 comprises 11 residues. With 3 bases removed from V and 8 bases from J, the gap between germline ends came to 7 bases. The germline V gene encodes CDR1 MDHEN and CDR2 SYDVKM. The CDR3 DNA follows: TGTGCCAGCAGTTTGGTCAGGGAAGCTTTCTTT. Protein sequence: CASSLVREAFF.

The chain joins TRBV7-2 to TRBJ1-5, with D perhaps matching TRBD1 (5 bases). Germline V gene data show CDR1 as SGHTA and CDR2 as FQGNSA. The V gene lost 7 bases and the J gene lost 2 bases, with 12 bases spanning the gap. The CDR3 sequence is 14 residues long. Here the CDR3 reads CASKELTGNQPQHF. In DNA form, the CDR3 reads TGTGCCAGCAAAGAACTGACAGGCAATCAGCCCCAGCATTTT. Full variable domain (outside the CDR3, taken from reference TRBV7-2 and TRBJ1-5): GAGVSQSPSNKVTEKGKDVELRCDPISGHTALYWYRQSLGQGLEFLIYFQGNSAPDKSGLPSDRFSAERTGGSVSTLTIQRTQQEDSAVYLCASKELTGNQPQHFGDGTRLSIL.

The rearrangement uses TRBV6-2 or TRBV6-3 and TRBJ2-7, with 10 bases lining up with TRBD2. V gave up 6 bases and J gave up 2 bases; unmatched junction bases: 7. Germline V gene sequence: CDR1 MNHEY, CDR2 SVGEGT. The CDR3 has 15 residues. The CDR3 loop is CASRPSGRGTYEQYF. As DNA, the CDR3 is TGTGCCAGCAGACCTAGCGGGAGAGGCACCTACGAGCAGTACTTC.

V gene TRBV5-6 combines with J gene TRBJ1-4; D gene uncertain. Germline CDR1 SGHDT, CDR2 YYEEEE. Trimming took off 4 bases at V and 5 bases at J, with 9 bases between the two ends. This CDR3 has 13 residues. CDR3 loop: CASSPAGNEKLFF. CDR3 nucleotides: TGTGCCAGCAGCCCGGCGGGAAATGAAAAACTGTTTTTT. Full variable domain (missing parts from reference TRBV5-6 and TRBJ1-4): DAGVTQSPTHLIKTRGQQVTLRCSPKSGHDTVSWYQQALGQGPQFIFQYYEEEERQRGNFPDRFSGHQFPNYSSELNVNALLLGDSALYLCASSPAGNEKLFFGSGTQLSVL.

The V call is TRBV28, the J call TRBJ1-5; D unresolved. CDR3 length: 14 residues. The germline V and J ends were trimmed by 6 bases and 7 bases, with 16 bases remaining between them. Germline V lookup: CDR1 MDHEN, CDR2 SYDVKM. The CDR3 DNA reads TGTGCCAGCAGCCCGGTCGGGGTGGGGCAGCCCCAGCATTTT. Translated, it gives CASSPVGVGQPQHF.

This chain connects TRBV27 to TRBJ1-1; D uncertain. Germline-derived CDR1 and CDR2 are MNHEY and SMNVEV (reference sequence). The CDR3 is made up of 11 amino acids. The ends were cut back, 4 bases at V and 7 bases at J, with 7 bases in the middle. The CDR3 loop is CASSSQFEAFF. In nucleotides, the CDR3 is TGTGCCAGCAGTTCCCAGTTTGAAGCTTTCTTT.

The CDR3 here is CASSQGPQPQHF. CDR3 bases: TGTGCCAGCAGCCAAGGCCCTCAGCCCCAGCATTTT. This chain links TRBV3-1 (or the pseudogene TRBV3-2) with TRBJ1-5; D ambiguous. Germline V gene data show CDR1 as LGHDT and CDR2 as YNNKEL (reference sequence). The CDR3 runs to 12 residues. Trimming stripped 1 base from V and 6 bases from J, with 4 bases between.

CDR3 loop: CAWSALWGKGSSYEQYF. CDR3 bases: TGTGCCTGGAGTGCCCTTTGGGGAAAGGGTTCCTCCTACGAGCAGTACTTC. The chain is built from TRBV30 and TRBJ2-7, with unresolved D. Trimming took off 1 base at V and 0 bases at J, with 19 bases between the two ends. The CDR3 covers 17 residues. Germline V gene lookup returns CDR1 GTSNPN and CDR2 SVGIG (reference sequence).

For the CDR3, the DNA is TGTGCCAGCAGAAGGGGACAGCTTAATGAAAAACTGTTTTTT. Protein: CASRRGQLNEKLFF. The chain recombines TRBV7-2 with TRBJ1-4; 7 bases agree with TRBD1. This CDR3 is built from 14 residues. With V trimmed by 6 bases and J by 4 bases, 5 bases remained unmatched. Per the germline V gene, CDR1 is SGHTA and CDR2 is FQGNSA.

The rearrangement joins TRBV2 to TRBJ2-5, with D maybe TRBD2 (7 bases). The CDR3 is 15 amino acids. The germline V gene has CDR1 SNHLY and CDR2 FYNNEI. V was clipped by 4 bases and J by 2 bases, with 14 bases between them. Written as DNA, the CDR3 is TGTGCCAGCAGTGCCTGGGGGGGCCTTCAAGAGACCCAGTACTTC. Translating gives CASSAWGGLQETQYF.

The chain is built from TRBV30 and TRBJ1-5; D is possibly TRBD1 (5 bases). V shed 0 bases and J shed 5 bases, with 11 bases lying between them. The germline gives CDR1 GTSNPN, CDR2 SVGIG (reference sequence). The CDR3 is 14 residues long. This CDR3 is CAWSVQAGHQPQHF. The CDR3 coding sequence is TGTGCCTGGAGTGTACAGGCAGGTCATCAGCCCCAGCATTTT.

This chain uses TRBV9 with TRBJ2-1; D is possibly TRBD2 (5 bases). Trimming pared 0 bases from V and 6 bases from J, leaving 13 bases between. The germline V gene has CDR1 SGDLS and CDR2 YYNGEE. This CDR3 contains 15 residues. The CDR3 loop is CASSVGTRPLNEQFF. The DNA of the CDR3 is TGTGCCAGCAGCGTAGGGACTCGACCTCTCAATGAGCAGTTCTTC.

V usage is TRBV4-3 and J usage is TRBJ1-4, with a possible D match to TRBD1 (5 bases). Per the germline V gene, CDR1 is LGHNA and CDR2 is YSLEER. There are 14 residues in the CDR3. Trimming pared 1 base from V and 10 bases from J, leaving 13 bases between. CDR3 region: CASSQGGRGRKLFF. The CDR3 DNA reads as TGCGCCAGCAGCCAAGGGGGACGTGGGAGAAAACTGTTTTTT.

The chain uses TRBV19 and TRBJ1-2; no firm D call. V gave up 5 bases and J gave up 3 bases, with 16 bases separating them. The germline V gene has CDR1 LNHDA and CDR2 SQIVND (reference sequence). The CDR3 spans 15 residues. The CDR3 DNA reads TGTGCCAGTAGTTCTAAGGGCAGGTCCCACTATGGCTACACCTTC. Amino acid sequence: CASSSKGRSHYGYTF.

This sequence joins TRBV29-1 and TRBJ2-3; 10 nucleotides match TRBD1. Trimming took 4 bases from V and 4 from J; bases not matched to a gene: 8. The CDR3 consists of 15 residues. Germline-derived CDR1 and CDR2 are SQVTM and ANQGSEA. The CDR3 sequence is CSVGGDRGQPDTQYF. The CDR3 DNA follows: TGCAGCGTTGGGGGAGACAGGGGGCAACCAGATACGCAGTATTTT.

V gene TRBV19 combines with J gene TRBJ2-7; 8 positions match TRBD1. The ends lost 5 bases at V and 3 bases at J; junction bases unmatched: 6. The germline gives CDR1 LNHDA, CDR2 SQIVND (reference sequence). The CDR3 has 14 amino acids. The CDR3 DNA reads TGTGCCAGTAGTTACGGAACAGGGGGCTACGAGCAGTACTTC. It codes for CASSYGTGGYEQYF.

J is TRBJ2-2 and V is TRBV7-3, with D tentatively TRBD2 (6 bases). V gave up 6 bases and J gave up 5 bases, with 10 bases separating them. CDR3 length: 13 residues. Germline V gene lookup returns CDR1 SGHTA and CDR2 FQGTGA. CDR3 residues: CASRPSATGELFF. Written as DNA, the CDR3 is TGTGCCAGCAGACCTAGCGCGACCGGGGAGCTGTTTTTT.

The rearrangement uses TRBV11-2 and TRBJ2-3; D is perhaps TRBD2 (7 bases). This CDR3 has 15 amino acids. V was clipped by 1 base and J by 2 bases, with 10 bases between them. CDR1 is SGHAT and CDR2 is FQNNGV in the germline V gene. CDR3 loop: CASSLAGGPTDTQYF. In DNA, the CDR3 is TGTGCCAGCAGCTTAGCGGGGGGCCCCACAGATACGCAGTATTTT.

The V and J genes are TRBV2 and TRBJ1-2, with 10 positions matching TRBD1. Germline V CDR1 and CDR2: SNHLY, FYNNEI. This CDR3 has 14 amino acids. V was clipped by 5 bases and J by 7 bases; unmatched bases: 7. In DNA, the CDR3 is TGTGCCAGCAGTCCGGGACAGGGGCCCTCTGGCTACACCTTC. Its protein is CASSPGQGPSGYTF.

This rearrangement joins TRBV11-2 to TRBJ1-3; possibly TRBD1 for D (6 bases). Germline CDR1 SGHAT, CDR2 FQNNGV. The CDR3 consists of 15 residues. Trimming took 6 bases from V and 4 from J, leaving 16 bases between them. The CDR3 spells CASRPLQGTGNTIYF. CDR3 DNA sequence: TGTGCCAGCAGGCCCTTACAGGGAACAGGAAACACCATATATTTT.

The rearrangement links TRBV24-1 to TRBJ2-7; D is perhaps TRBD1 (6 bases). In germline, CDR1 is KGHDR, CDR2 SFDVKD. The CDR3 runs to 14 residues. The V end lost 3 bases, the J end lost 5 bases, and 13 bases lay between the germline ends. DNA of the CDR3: TGTGCCACCAGTGATAAGGGGGTTTCGGACGAGCAGTACTTC. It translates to CATSDKGVSDEQYF.

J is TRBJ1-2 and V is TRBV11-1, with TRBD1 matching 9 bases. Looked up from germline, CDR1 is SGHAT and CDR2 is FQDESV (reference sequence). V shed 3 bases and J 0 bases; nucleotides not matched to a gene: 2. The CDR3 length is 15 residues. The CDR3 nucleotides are TGTGCCAGCAGCTTGGACAGGGGCACTAACTATGGCTACACCTTC. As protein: CASSLDRGTNYGYTF.

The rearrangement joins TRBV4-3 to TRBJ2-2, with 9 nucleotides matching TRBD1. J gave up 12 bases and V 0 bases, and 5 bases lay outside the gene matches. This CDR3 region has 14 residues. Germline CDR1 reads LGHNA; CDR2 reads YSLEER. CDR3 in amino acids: CASSQDTGGPKLFF. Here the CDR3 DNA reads TGCGCCAGCAGCCAAGATACAGGGGGCCCGAAGCTGTTTTTT.

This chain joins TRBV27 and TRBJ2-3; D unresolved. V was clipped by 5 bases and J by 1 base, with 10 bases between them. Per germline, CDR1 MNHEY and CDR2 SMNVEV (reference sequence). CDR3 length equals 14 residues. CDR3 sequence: CASSPGRGTDTQYF. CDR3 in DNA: TGTGCCAGCAGTCCAGGAAGGGGCACAGATACGCAGTATTTT.

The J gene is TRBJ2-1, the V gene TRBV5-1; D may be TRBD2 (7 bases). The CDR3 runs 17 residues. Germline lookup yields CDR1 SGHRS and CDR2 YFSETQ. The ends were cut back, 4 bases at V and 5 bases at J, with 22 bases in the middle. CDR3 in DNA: TGCGCCAGCAGCCCACATTCTGACAGGACTAGGGACAATGAGCAGTTCTTC. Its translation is CASSPHSDRTRDNEQFF.

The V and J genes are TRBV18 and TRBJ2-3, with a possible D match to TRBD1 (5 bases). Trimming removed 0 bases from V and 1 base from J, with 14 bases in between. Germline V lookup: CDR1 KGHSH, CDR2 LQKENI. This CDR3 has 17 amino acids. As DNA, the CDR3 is TGTGCCAGCTCACCACCGCGCAGGGAAAGGGGCACAGATACGCAGTATTTT. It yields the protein CASSPPRRERGTDTQYF.

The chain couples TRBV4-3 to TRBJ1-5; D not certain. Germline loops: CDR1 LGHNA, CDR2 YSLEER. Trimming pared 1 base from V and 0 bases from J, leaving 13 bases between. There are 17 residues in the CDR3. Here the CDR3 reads CASSQALTGDSNQPQHF. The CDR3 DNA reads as TGCGCCAGCAGCCAAGCTTTAACCGGGGATAGCAATCAGCCCCAGCATTTT.

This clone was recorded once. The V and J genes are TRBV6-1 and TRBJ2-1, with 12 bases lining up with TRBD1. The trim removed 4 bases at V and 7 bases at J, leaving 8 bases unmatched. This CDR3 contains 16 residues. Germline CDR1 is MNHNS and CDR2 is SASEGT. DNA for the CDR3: TGTGCCAGCAGTGCTCCCGGGACAGGGGGCGGAAATGAGCAGTTCTTC. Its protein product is CASSAPGTGGGNEQFF.

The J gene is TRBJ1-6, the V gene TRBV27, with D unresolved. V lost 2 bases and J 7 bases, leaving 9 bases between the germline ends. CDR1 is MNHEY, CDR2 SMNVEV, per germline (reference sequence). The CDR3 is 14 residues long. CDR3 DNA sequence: TGTGCCAGCAGTTTACGGCAGAGGAATTCACCCCTCCACTTT. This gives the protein CASSLRQRNSPLHF.